This T cell receptor beta chain was recovered during a study of cytomegalovirus exposure and HLA in healthy donors (dated 2017 in TCRdb). Regarding the research as a whole: An earlier analysis of a few hundred of the donors reported 276 Gb of sequence data and about 120 million unique TCR beta sequences obtained from about 179 million T cells. In the later analysis, no new phenotypic data were used to find candidate immune exposures; instead, reliance was placed on TCR beta sequences and their occurrence across donors. Genome-wide SNP genotypes for about three fifths of the roughly 670 donors were used in a later genetic analysis, which treated that subset as a discovery cohort. Among the approximately 420 genotyped donors, roughly 80% belonged to the genetic ancestry cluster associated with self-reported Caucasian donors. Every repertoire in the discovery cohort had been generated on one and the same sequencing platform. Roughly 5 DR-DQ haplotypes were treated as single units for association and clustering because of strong linkage in the cohort. The study was designed to test whether signatures of past pathogen exposure could be identified by cataloging public T cell receptors. A later analysis re-analyzed previously published TCR beta repertoires from 600 to 850 donors and added high-resolution HLA genotyping to study TCR occurrence patterns. HLA typing included class I and class II loci at four-digit resolution. An earlier analysis of around 540 of the donors applied high-throughput TCR beta sequencing to assess whether each TCR beta V gene segment acted as functional or pseudogenic. Using immunosequencing, the study profiled T cell repertoires from 500 to 800 subjects and related those repertoires to cytomegalovirus serostatus. The study combined high-throughput TCR immunosequencing, statistical association of individual TCRs with disease status, and machine learning to predict cytomegalovirus infection status. Around 330 gigabases of sequencing data and 91 million or so unique TCR sequences made up an early release that covered approximately 620 HLA-typed donors. Alongside the repertoire data, information on donor age, sex, ethnicity and CMV serostatus was compiled. The number of typed donors differed by locus: 629-630 for A, B, C, DRB1 and DQB1; 500 to 550 for DQA1; 600 to 610 for DPA1; and about 450 for DPB1. Among about 400 genotyped donors of the cohort, an average of approximately 200,000 unique TCR beta nucleotide sequences was sequenced per donor, of which 15% to 20% were non-productive. Besides the first cohort of roughly 700 subjects, a separate validation cohort made up of over a hundred different subjects was used.

The cohort was made up of 650 to 700 healthy bone marrow donors. All cohort members were sampled while nominally healthy, although unrecorded immune exposures were likely present. The donor tested CMV seronegative, placing the donor among the 350 or so seronegative members of the cohort. Every donor gave a peripheral blood sample, and the peripheral blood mononuclear cells from that sample were used for TCR beta sequencing. Genomic DNA was extracted from the blood cell samples with the Qiagen DNeasy Blood Extraction Kit. Study-wide findings and limitations: A cluster of highly shared sequence variants was judged likely to represent a technical artifact of the sequencing pipeline. V-gene and J-gene trimming of TCR beta chains was associated with a missense DCLRE1C variant in a later genetic analysis, and the association was replicated in an independent cohort. Because HLA typing was unavailable for some donors at each locus, only the typed subset was used in association tests. In a later analysis, several top co-occurrence clusters were reported to appear linked to parvovirus B19, influenza, CMV and Epstein-Barr virus. According to the authors, the approach could potentially be generalized to other disease states and immunological phenotypes. A further reported finding was that TCR beta sequences accurately predicted the HLA-A and HLA-B alleles for most subjects in the first cohort. The study listed 164 TCR beta chains as associated with cytomegalovirus. A later analysis found that most CMV-associated TCR beta chains appeared HLA-restricted, with HLA associations seemingly driven largely by CMV exposure. A later genetic analysis reported fewer N-insertions in productive TCRs among donors in an Asian-associated ancestry cluster than the roughly 700-donor mean. In a later analysis, HLA-associated TCR beta chains showed more clonal expansion and lower generation probabilities than non-associated chains that were equally common. At a false discovery rate of 0.05, a later analysis linked fewer than 20,000 TCR beta sequences to specific HLA alleles. Across donors, most TCR sequences were observed very rarely, whereas some public TCRs were present in many individuals. According to a later analysis, TCR association rates differed among HLA loci, with DRB1 alleles showing the most associated TCRs and HLA-C alleles showing the fewest. Correlated functional status among segregating V segments might be attributable to linkage disequilibrium, but an unknown experimental factor could not be ruled out. Cytomegalovirus status was reported to be diagnosed by the classifier with high specificity and sensitivity in both the original and validation cohorts. Broadly in line with IMGT annotations, most TCR beta V segments showed up in productive rearrangements about 87% or about 30% of the time in an earlier analysis of several hundred of the donors. Strong co-occurrence of HLA alleles, especially DR and DQ, made assigning TCR associations to individual alleles difficult. Three of the identified cytomegalovirus-associated TCR beta chains were confirmed in vitro to be specific for cytomegalovirus antigens. The presence/absence analyses assumed that sequencing depth was roughly uniform across donors, and that assumption may not be true. Because counts were too low, more than 15 rarely observed V segments, including chromosome 9 orphons, were left out of the earlier analysis of 587 of the donors. In this cohort, only TCR beta chains were sequenced, and detectable features were limited by the absence of alpha or paired-chain data. The only immune exposure information available for the cohort was CMV serostatus.

The method behind the library was the immunoSEQ multiplex PCR assay. For the multiplex PCR, a mixture combining 60 forward primers for TCR Vbeta segments and 13 reverse primers for TCR Jbeta segments was used. Amplification of the CDR3 region of rearranged TCR beta genes was performed with a multiplex PCR assay on genomic DNA. On the Illumina HiSeq System, the amplified TCR beta libraries were sequenced as 87-base-pair reads. In the paper's pipeline: A later analysis tallied tens of millions of unique TCR beta chains across the approximately 670 repertoires, and about 12 million of those chains were shared by two or more donors. A nearest-neighbor algorithm error-corrected the raw reads and collapsed the reads into unique sequences, merging closely related sequences to remove PCR and sequencing errors. To assign V, D and J gene segments, CDR3 sequences were aligned to IMGT reference sequences. For a sequence to be retained, a match of at least six nucleotides to both a V gene segment and a J gene segment was required. Rearrangements were classified as productive when the CDR3 lacked stop codons and remained in frame with V and J, and all other rearrangements were classified as non-productive. CDR3 was defined according to IMGT convention as the region running from the second conserved V-encoded cysteine to the conserved J-encoded phenylalanine. Sequences without an unambiguous match to a single V gene segment were excluded from the earlier analysis of approximately 600 of the donors. An earlier analysis of 587 of the donors classified V segments as functional when productive rearrangements were above 56.7% and as segregating when the standard deviation between donors was above 5%. A statistical classification framework was developed to diagnose cytomegalovirus status using the catalog of TCR beta chain sequences. In a later analysis, V and J genes were assigned by comparing TCR nucleotide sequences against IMGT/GENE-DB human TR gene sequences. In a later analysis, CDR3 sequences and most-parsimonious VDJ recombination scenarios were assigned using the TCRdist pipeline. In a later analysis, every TCR beta chain was defined by the combination of its CDR3 amino acid sequence and its V-gene family, and reads without a unique V-gene family were dropped. A later analysis removed roughly 590 highly shared, low-generation-probability nucleotide sequences to deal with suspected cross-contamination and a sequencing artifact. In a later analysis, a clonal expansion index for each public chain was calculated from normalized within-repertoire ranks of inferred template counts. Generation probabilities in a later analysis came from a VDJ recombination model fitted to out-of-frame rearrangements, and those results were checked against IGoR. In a later analysis, hypergeometric tests were used to score TCR-TCR, TCR-HLA and TCR-CMV co-occurrence, with a repertoire-size bias correction applied to TCR pairs. A later analysis estimated false discovery rates by permuting HLA or CMV assignments 20 times. In a later analysis, co-occurring TCRs were grouped using DBSCAN, with TCRdist sequence similarity added in when clustering inside HLA-allele-positive subsets. Repertoires with fewer than 30,000 or more than 120,000 public chains, plus five repertoires with anomalous nucleotide sharing, were excluded from co-occurrence clustering. This is the immuneACCESS table as TCRdb keeps it, with only in-frame sequences that have V and J called. A part of the clones is gone; compared with another copy, unresolved V genes explain less than half, and the rest is unexplained. D and trimming come from the DNA, and the V and J calls and clone size come from that table. Recorded for this sample are about 77,000 clones; approximately 78% of them occurred a single time. The top ten clones comprise nearly 3.5% of the sample.

Worth noting for this clone: The antigen it recognizes is unknown. A read error may produce the germline difference seen at one junction end.

The specimen was PBMCs. The origin of this receptor is a man aged 40-49 years in good health and CMV-seronegative.

The CDR3 reads CSSSLEVQSAFF. The DNA sequence is given as TGTTCCAGCAGCTTGGAGGTCCAGAGTGCTTTCTTT. Recombination connected TRBV7-9 to TRBJ1-1, with the identity of the D gene unclear. The CDR3 numbers 12 residues from cysteine through phenylalanine. The CDR3 DNA has 36 bases and is translated from base 1. CDR1 and CDR2 are drawn from the germline V gene (reference sequence): SEHNR, FQNEAQ. The CDR3, completed at both ends by the reference TRBV7-9 and TRBJ1-1 genes, gives the full variable domain DTGVSQNPRHKITKRGQNVTFRCDPISEHNRLYWYRQTLGQGPEFLTYFQNEAQLEKSRLLSDRFSAERPKGSFSTLEIQRTEQGDSAMYLCSSSLEVQSAFFGQGTRLTVV.